This T cell receptor beta chain was recovered during a study of shared clonotypes between healthy human individuals. Each subset's genomic DNA was shared equally among a number of immunoSEQ plates. Clones were sequenced by immunoSEQ multiplex PCR, and TCRdb holds only the in-frame ones, with some missing. There are some 2 million clones in the sample; less than 95% occur only once, and about 1.1% lies in the top ten. The naive CD8 fraction comprised CD45RO-negative cells positively selected for CCR7 and excluded terminally differentiated effector memory CD45RA+ cells. V dropped 4 bases and J dropped 10 bases, with 15 bases sitting between them. The CDR3 is 14 amino acids. The germline V gene has CDR1 SGHDT and CDR2 YYEEEE.

The TCR sequence derives from a young man in good health. Sequencing used naive CD8+ T cells sorted from blood. The chain has TRBV5-6 and TRBJ1-6; D unclear. In DNA, the CDR3 is TGTGCCAGCAGCGTAAGAACGAGGGTATCACCCCTCCACTTT. This sequence encodes CASSVRTRVSPLHF.